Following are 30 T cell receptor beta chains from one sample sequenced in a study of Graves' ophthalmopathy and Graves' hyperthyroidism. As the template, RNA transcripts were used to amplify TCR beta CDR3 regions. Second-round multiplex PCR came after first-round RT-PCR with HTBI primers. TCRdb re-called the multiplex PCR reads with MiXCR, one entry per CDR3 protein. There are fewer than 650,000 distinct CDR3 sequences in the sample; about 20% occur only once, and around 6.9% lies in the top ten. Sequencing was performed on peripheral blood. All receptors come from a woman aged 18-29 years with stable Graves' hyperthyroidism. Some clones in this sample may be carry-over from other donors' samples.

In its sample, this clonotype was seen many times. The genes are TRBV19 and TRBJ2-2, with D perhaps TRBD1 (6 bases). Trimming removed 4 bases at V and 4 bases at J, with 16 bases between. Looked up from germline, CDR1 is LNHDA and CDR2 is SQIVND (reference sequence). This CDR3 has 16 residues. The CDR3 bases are TGTGCCAGTAGTAACAGGGACCTCGCTATCACCGGGGAGCTGTTTTTT. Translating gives CASSNRDLAITGELFF.

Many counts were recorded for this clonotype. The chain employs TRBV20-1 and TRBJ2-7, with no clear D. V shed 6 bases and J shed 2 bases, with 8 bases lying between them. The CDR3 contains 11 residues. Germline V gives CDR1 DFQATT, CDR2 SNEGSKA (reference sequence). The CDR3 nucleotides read TGCAGTGCCGAAAGCACCTACGAGCAGTACTTC. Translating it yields CSAESTYEQYF.

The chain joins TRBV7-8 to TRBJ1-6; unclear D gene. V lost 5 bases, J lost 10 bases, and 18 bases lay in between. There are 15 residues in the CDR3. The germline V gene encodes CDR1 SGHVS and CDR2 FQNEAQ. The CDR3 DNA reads TGTGCCAGCAGCCGGCAATTGGTCGTAGAGTCACCCCTCCACTTT. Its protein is CASSRQLVVESPLHF.

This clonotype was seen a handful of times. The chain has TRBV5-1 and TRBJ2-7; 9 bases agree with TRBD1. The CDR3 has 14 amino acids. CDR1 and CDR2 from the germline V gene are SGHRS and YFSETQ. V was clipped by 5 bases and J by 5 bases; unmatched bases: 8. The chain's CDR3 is CASSPGTGFNEQYF. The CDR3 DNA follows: TGCGCCAGCAGTCCCGGGACAGGGTTCAACGAGCAGTACTTC.

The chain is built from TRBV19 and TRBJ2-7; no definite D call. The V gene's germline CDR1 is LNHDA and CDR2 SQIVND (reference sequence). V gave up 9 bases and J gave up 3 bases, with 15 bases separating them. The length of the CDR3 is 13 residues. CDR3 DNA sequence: TGTGCCAGCGGGCCTTCCACCTTCTACGAGCAGTACTTC. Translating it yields CASGPSTFYEQYF. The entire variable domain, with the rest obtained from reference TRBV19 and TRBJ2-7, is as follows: DGGITQSPKYLFRKEGQNVTLSCEQNLNHDAMYWYRQDPGQGLRLIYYSQIVNDFQKGDIAEGYSVSREKKESFPLTVTSAQKNPTAFYLCASGPSTFYEQYFGPGTRLTVT.

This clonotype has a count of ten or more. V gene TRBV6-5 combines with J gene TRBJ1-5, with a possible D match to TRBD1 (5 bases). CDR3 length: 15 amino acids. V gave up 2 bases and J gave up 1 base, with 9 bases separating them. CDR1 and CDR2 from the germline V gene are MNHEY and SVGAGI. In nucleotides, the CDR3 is TGTGCCAGCAGTTACGGACAAATGAGCAATCAGCCCCAGCATTTT. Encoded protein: CASSYGQMSNQPQHF.

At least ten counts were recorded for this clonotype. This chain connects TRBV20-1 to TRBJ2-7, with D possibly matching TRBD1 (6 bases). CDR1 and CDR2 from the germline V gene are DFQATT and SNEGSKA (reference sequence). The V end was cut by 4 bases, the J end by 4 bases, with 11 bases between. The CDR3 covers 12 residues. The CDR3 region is CSANQGLYEQYF. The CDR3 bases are TGCAGTGCTAACCAGGGGCTATACGAGCAGTACTTC.

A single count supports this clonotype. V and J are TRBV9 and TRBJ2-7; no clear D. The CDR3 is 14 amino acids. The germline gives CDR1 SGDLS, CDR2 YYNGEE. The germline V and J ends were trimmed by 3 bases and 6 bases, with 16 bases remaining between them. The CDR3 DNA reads TGTGCCAGCAGCGCAGACGGGCTCCCGAGCGAGCAGTACTTC. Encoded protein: CASSADGLPSEQYF.

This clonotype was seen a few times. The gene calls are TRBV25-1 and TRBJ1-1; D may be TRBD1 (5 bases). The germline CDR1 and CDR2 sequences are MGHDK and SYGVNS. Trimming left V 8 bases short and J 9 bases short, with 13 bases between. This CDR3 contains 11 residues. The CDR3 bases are TGTGCCAGCGCCCGGGACTTAAAAGCTTTCTTT. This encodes CASARDLKAFF.

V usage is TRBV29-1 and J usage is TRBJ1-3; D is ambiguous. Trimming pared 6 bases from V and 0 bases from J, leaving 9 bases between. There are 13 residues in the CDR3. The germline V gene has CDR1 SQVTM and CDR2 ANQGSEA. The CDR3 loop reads CSVSSDSGNTIYF. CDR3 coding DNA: TGCAGCGTGAGTTCAGACTCTGGAAACACCATATATTTT.

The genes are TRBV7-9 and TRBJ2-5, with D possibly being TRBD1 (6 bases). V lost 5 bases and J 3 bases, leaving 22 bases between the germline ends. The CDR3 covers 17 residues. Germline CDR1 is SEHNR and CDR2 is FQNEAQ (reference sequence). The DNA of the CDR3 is TGTGCCAGCAGCCGCCCACTGGGGGCACAATTTAAAGAGACCCAGTACTTC. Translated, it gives CASSRPLGAQFKETQYF.

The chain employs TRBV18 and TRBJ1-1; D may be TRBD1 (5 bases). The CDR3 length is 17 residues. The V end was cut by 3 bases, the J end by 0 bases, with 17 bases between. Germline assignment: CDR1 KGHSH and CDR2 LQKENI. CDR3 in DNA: TGTGCCAGCTCACCGCTCGGGACCCGCGGAATGAACACTGAAGCTTTCTTT. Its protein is CASSPLGTRGMNTEAFF.

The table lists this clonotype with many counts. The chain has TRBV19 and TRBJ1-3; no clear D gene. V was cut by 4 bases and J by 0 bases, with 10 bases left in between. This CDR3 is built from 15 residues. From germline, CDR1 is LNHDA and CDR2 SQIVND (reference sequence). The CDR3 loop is CASSNIDSSGNTIYF. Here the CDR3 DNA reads TGTGCCAGTAGTAACATCGACTCCTCTGGAAACACCATATATTTT.

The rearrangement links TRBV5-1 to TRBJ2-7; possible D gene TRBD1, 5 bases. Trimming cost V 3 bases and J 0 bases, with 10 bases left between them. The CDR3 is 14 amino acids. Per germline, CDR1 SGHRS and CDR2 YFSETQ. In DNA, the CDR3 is TGCGCCAGCAGCTCCTACAGGAGCTCCTACGAGCAGTACTTC. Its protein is CASSSYRSSYEQYF.

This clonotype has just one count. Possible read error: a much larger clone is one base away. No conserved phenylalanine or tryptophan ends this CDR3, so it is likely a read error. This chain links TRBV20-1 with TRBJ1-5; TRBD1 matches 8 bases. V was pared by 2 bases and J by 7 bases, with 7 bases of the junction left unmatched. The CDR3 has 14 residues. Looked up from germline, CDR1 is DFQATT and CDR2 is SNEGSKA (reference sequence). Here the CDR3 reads CSARSDTGGQPQHV. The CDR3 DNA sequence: TGCAGTGCTAGATCCGACACAGGGGGGCAGCCCCAGCATGTT.

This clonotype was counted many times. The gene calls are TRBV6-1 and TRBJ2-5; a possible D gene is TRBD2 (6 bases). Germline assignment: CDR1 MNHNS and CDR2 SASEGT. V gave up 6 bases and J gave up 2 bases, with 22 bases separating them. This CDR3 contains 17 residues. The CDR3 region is CASRPNPGLSLQETQYF. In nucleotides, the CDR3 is TGTGCCAGCAGACCCAACCCGGGACTCTCACTGCAAGAGACCCAGTACTTC.

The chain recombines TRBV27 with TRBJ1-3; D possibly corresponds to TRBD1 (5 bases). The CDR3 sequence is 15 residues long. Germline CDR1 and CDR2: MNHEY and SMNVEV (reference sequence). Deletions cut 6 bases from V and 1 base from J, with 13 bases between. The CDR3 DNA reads TGTGCCAGCAGCCAGGGACGGACGTCTGGAAACACCATATATTTT. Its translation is CASSQGRTSGNTIYF.

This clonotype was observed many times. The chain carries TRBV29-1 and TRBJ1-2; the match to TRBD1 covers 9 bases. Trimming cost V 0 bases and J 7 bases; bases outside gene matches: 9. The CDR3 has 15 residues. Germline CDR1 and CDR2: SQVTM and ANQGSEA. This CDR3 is CSVEEQGAKVGGYTF. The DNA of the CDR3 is TGCAGCGTTGAAGAACAGGGGGCTAAGGTTGGTGGCTACACCTTC.

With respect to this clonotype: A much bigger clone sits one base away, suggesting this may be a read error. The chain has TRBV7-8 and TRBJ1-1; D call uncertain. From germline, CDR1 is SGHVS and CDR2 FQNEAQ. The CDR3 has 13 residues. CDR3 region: CASSSERNTEACF. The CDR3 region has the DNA TGTGCCAGCAGCTCGGAAAGGAACACTGAAGCTTGCTTT.

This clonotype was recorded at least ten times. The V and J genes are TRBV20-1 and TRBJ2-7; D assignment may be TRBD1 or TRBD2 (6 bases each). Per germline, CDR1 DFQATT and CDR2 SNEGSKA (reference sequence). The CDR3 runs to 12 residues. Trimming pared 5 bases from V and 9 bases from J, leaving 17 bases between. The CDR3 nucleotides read TGCAGTGCTGTCCAGAGGGGGGTGGGGCAGTACTTC. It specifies CSAVQRGVGQYF.

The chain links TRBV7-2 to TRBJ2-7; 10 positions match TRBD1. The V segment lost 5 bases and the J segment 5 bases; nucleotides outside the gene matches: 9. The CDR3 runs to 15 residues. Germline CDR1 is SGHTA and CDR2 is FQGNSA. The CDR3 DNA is TGTGCCAGCAGCCCGACAGGGGGCGCGTTGGACGAGCAGTACTTC. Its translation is CASSPTGGALDEQYF. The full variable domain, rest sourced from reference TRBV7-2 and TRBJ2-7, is GAGVSQSPSNKVTEKGKDVELRCDPISGHTALYWYRQSLGQGLEFLIYFQGNSAPDKSGLPSDRFSAERTGGSVSTLTIQRTQQEDSAVYLCASSPTGGALDEQYFGPGTRLTVT.

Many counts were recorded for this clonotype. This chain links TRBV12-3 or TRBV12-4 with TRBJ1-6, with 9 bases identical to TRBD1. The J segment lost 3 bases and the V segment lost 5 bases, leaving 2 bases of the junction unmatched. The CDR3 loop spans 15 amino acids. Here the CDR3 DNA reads TGTGCCAGCAGTCACAGGGGGCTCTATAATTCACCCCTCCACTTT. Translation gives CASSHRGLYNSPLHF.

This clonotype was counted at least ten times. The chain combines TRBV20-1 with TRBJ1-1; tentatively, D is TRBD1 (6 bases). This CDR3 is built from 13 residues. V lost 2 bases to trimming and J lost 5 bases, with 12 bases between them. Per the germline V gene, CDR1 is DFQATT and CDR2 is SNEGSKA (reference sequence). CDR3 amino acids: CSARSIRGTEAFF. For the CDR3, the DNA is TGCAGTGCTAGAAGCATTAGGGGGACTGAAGCTTTCTTT.

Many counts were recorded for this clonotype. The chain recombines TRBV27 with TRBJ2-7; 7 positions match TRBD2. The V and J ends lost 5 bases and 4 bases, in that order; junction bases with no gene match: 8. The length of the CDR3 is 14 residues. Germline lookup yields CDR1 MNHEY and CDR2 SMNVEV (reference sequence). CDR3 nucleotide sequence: TGTGCCAGCAGTGGGCGGGGGTCCCTATACGAGCAGTACTTC. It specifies CASSGRGSLYEQYF.

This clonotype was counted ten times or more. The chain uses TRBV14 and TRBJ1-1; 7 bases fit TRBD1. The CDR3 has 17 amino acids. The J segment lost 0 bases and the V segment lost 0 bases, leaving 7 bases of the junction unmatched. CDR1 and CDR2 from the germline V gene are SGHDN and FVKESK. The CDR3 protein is CASSQETGLNMNTEAFF. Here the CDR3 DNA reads TGTGCCAGCAGCCAAGAGACAGGGCTTAACATGAACACTGAAGCTTTCTTT.

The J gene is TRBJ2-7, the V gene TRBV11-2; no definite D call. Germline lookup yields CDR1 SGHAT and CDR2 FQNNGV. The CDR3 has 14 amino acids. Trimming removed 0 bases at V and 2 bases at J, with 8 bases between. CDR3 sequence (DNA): TGTGCCAGCAGCTTAGATCTGGGGACCTACGAGCAGTACTTC. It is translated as CASSLDLGTYEQYF.

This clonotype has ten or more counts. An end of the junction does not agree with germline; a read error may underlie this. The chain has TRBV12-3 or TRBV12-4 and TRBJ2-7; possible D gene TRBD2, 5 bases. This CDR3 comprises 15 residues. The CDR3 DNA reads TGTGCCAGCGGTTTGATAGCGTCCAGCCCCTACGAGCAGTACTTC. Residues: CASGLIASSPYEQYF.

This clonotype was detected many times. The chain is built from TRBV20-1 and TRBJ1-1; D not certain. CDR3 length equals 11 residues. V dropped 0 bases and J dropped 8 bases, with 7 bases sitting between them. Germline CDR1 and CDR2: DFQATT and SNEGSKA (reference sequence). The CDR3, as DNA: TGCAGTGCTAGAGATTACCCGGAAGCTTTCTTT. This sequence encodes CSARDYPEAFF.

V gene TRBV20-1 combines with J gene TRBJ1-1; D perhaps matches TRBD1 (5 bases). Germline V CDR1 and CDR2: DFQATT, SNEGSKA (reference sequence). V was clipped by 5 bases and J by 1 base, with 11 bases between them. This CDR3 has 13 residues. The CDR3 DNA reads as TGCAGTGCTCCTTCCCAGGGGAACACTGAAGCTTTCTTT. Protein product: CSAPSQGNTEAFF.

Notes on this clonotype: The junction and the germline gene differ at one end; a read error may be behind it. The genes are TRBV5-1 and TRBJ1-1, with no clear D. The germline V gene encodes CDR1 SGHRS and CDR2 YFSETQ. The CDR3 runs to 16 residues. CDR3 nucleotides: TGCGCCAGCAGCTTGGAGGCAGGAGGGTTGAACACTGAATCTTTCTTT. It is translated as CASSLEAGGLNTESFF. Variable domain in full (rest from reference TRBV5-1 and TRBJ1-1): KAGVTQTPRYLIKTRGQQVTLSCSPISGHRSVSWYQQTPGQGLQFLFEYFSETQRNKGNFPGRFSGRQFSNSRSEMNVSTLELGDSALYLCASSLEAGGLNTESFFGQGTRLTVV.